The T cell receptor (beta chain) described here comes from a study of blood T cell repertoires in COVID-19 (dated by TCRdb to 2019 to 2021). A note on the overall study: Collaborator samples came from the United States, Italy and Spain and covered acute and convalescent phases of COVID-19. Where available, HLA class I and class II types were taken from metadata supplied by the sample provider and were not determined by assay-based typing. A freely available public database, intended as a resource for researchers studying the immune response to SARS-CoV-2, is where the repertoires were released. The prospective study material was composed of cDNA or gDNA derived from T cells, B-cell-depleted T cells, or PBMCs. The samples were drawn from two sources: the first 160 participants of the ongoing ImmuneRACE study, and fewer than 1,500 subjects contributed by 6 global collaborators. Subjects who had been exposed to COVID-19, were actively infected with it, or had recovered from it provided the deeply sampled blood TCRbeta repertoires that made up the dataset. A de-identified subject ID, COVID-19 status, age in years and sex were almost always included in the sample metadata.

Samples from volunteer blood donors who had recovered from COVID-19 were contributed by a second Seattle source. Each collaborating institution followed its own protocols to collect whole blood in K2EDTA tubes. For TCRbeta analysis, collaborator samples were shipped as frozen whole blood, as isolated PBMCs, or as DNA extracted from either sample type. This clone was seen once. Its antigen specificity is not known. Base qualities are not provided; no much larger clone lies one nucleotide away. Taken from cysteine to phenylalanine, the CDR3 has 14 residues. The only DNA kept is the CDR3, 42 bases in frame from the first base. Trimming takes 2 bases from V and 1 base from J, and the germline ends sit 9 bases apart. According to the germline V gene, CDR1 reads SGHRS and CDR2 reads YFSETQ. The study at large found these results: Clinical and demographic metadata were provided uncurated, with the amount varying by source and participant.

The immunoSEQ Assay, a bias-controlled multiplex PCR, was used to amplify TCRbeta CDR3 regions from genomic DNA. The source study handled its data this way. Within the assay, amplification of reference gene primers was used to estimate how many nucleated cells each sample contained. Sequence reads were collapsed and filtered to measure the absolute abundance of every unique TCRbeta CDR3 rearrangement. For each sample, productive Simpson clonality was calculated as the square root of Simpson's diversity index across productive rearrangements. Not all clones reach the TCRdb copy of this immuneACCESS table, which keeps in-frame sequences only. Checked studies attribute under half of the gap to unresolved V genes and leave the rest unexplained. Clone size and V and J calls were adopted from that table, with D and trimming inferred from the DNA. Within this sample are 200,000 or so clones, with approximately 88% of them counted one time only. The ten top clones hold 5.5% to 8% of the sample.

Sequencing was done on a sample of peripheral blood. The origin of this receptor is a man between 60 and 70 years old who had recovered from COVID-19. The chain was built from TRBV5-1 and TRBJ2-5; the D segment could be TRBD2, given 5 matching bases. DNA sequence: TGCGCCAGCAGCTTATACGGGATCCAAGAGACCCAGTACTTC. It translates as CASSLYGIQETQYF.